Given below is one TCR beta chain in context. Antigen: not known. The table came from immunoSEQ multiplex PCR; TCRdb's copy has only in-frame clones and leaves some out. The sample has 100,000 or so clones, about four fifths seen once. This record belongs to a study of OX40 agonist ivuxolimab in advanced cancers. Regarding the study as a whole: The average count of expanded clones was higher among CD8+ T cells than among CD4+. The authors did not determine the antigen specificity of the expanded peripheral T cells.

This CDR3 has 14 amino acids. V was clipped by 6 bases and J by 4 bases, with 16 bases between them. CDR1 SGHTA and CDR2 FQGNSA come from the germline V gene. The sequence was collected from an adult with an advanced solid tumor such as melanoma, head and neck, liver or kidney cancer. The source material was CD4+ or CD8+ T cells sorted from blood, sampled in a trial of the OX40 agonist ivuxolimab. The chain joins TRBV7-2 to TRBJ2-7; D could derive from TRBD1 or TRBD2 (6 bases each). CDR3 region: CASRLGGTSYEQYF. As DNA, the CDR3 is TGTGCCAGCAGACTAGGGGGGACATCTTACGAGCAGTACTTC. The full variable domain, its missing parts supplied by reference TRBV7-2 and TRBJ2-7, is GAGVSQSPSNKVTEKGKDVELRCDPISGHTALYWYRQSLGQGLEFLIYFQGNSAPDKSGLPSDRFSAERTGGSVSTLTIQRTQQEDSAVYLCASRLGGTSYEQYFGPGTRLTVT.